This T cell receptor (beta chain) was obtained from a study of blood T cell repertoires in COVID-19. Across the study: PBMCs, B-cell-depleted T cells, or T cells provided the cDNA or gDNA that made up the material.

CDR3 length: 14 amino acids. Germline CDR1 DFQATT, CDR2 SNEGSKA (reference sequence). With 3 bases removed from V and 0 bases from J, the gap between germline ends came to 11 bases. In the original analysis: Amplification from reference gene primers served as the basis for estimated nucleated cell counts. Measured with immunoSEQ multiplex PCR; TCRdb has only the in-frame clones, and not every one. That table is the source of V, J and clone size, and D and trimming were worked out from the DNA. The sample includes more than 65,000 clones, 82% of them seen just once. V usage is TRBV20-1 and J usage is TRBJ1-1; no firm D call. The sample was peripheral blood. The clonotype comes from a human donor in a cohort sampled during active COVID-19. CDR3 protein: CSASSEGLNTEAFF. DNA of the CDR3: TGCAGTGCTAGTTCAGAGGGCTTGAACACTGAAGCTTTCTTT.